A selection of T cell receptor beta chains follows, all from one sample in a study of blood T cell repertoires in COVID-19. Generated by immunoSEQ multiplex PCR, the TCRdb table keeps only in-frame clones and is missing some. Here the sample spans 65,000 to 90,000 clones, around 79% being singletons. The sample consisted of peripheral blood. These receptors all come from a man in his 60s with active or convalescent COVID-19. Both conserved end residues are part of each CDR3. The order of the fields is J gene, clone size, D gene, V gene, CDR3 length, CDR3 DNA, CDR3 protein. D genes are given only for firm matches. Rows give clone size only sometimes, using once, few, many, or a class for an expanded clone.

>TRBJ1-1|.|.|TRBV5-4|17
TGTGCCAGCAGCTTGGAGTTTACAGGTGAAGGGAACACTGAAGCTTTCTTT
CASSLEFTGEGNTEAFF
>TRBJ2-3|.|.|TRBV7-3|13
TGTGCCAGCAGCCCGGGTGGATCAGATACGCAGTATTTT
CASSPGGSDTQYF
>TRBJ1-1|few|TRBD1|TRBV5-5|14
TGTGCCAGCAGACGGGGACAGGGGGCTCTAGAAGCTTTCTTT
CASRRGQGALEAFF
>TRBJ2-1|.|TRBD1|TRBV18|14
TGTGCCAGCTCATCACAGGGGGCCTACAATGAGCAGTTCTTC
CASSSQGAYNEQFF
>TRBJ1-5|few|.|TRBV12-3/TRBV12-4|11
TGTGCCAGCAGTTTATACGGTAATCGGCATTTT
CASSLYGNRHF
>TRBJ2-1|.|.|TRBV7-2|14
TGTGCCAGCAGCTTAGCGACGGGCTACAATGAGCAGTTCTTC
CASSLATGYNEQFF
>TRBJ2-1|few|TRBD2|TRBV7-9|12
TGTGCCAGCAGCGTGCCCGGGACTAGCTACCTCTTC
CASSVPGTSYLF
>TRBJ1-5|.|TRBD1|TRBV10-2|15
TGCGCCAGCAGTGAGGCGACAGGGGGCTATCAGCCCCAGCATTTT
CASSEATGGYQPQHF
>TRBJ1-5|.|.|TRBV5-1|14
TGCGCCAGCAGCCTCGGGGGTAGCAATCAGCCCCAGCATTTT
CASSLGGSNQPQHF
>TRBJ1-5|few|.|TRBV19|17
TGTGCCAGTAGTATTCTCTCAGGGAGGGGGAGAGATCAGCCCCAGCATTTT
CASSILSGRGRDQPQHF
>TRBJ2-5|.|.|TRBV29-1|13
TGCAGCGTTGCTACAGGAAACATGGAGACCCAGTACTTC
CSVATGNMETQYF
>TRBJ2-3|.|TRBD2|TRBV6-5|13
TGTGCCAGCAGACGCCGGGAGGAAGATACGCAGTATTTT
CASRRREEDTQYF
>TRBJ2-7|.|.|TRBV5-1|12
TGCGCCAGCAGCTCCGAGGGTTACGAGCAGTACTTC
CASSSEGYEQYF
>TRBJ2-7|.|TRBD1|TRBV5-4|15
TGTGCCAGCAGCGTAAGACAGGGGTTCACCTACGAGCAGTACTTC
CASSVRQGFTYEQYF
>TRBJ1-4|.|TRBD1|TRBV6-1|18
TGTGCCAGCAGTGAACCCCGGGACAGGGTATTGCTTGATGAAAAACTGTTTTTT
CASSEPRDRVLLDEKLFF
>TRBJ2-7|.|.|TRBV28|14
TGTGCCAGCAGTTTATCGGGATGGGCCTACGAGCAGTACTTC
CASSLSGWAYEQYF
>TRBJ2-4|.|.|TRBV6-5|14
TGTGCCAGCAGTCTCTCGGGGGGCGGGGACATTCAGTACTTC
CASSLSGGGDIQYF
>TRBJ2-3|.|TRBD2|TRBV4-2|15
TGTGCCAGCAGCCAACTCAGCGGGGGCGGGGATACGCAGTATTTT
CASSQLSGGGDTQYF
>TRBJ2-2|.|.|TRBV5-1|14
TGCGCCAGCAGCGCCGGACGGGGGACCGGGGAGCTGTTTTTT
CASSAGRGTGELFF
>TRBJ1-4|.|.|TRBV24-1|18
TGTGCCACCAGTGACCGCCCACTGAGACAGTTAAATAATGAAAAACTGTTTTTT
CATSDRPLRQLNNEKLFF
>TRBJ1-4|.|.|TRBV30|12
TGTGCCTGGAGCCGACAGAATGAAAAACTGTTTTTT
CAWSRQNEKLFF
>TRBJ1-1|.|TRBD1|TRBV5-1|15
TGCGCCAGCAGCTTGGGGGACAGGGGAGGGACTGAAGCTTTCTTT
CASSLGDRGGTEAFF
>TRBJ1-2|.|TRBD1|TRBV29-1|16
TGCAGCGTTGAACGCGGGTGGACAGGGGGCAACTATGGCTACACCTTC
CSVERGWTGGNYGYTF
>TRBJ2-7|.|.|TRBV21-1|15
TGTGCCAGCAGCAGATCAGGGGGCGCATCCTACGAGCAGTACTTC
CASSRSGGASYEQYF
>TRBJ1-6|few|TRBD1|TRBV6-5|13
TGTGCCAGCAGAACAGGGGTGAATTCACCCCTCCACTTT
CASRTGVNSPLHF
>TRBJ1-2|.|TRBD1|TRBV5-4|15
TGTGCCAGCAGCTCGTTGAAGACAGGGGATTATGGCTACACCTTC
CASSSLKTGDYGYTF
>TRBJ1-3|.|.|TRBV3-1/TRBV3-2|18
TGTGCCAGCAGCCAAGAGGCTATCCCGACAGAAGCTGGAAACACCATATATTTT
CASSQEAIPTEAGNTIYF
>TRBJ2-2|.|TRBD1|TRBV5-1|15
TGCGCCAGCAGCTTCAACAGGGGTTACACCGGGGAGCTGTTTTTT
CASSFNRGYTGELFF
>TRBJ1-4|.|.|TRBV30|15
TGTGCCTGGAGTCCGATGACAAACCTTAATGAAAAACTGTTTTTT
CAWSPMTNLNEKLFF